Listed below are T cell receptor beta chains from one sample, sequenced in a study of shared clonotypes between healthy human individuals. Generated by immunoSEQ multiplex PCR, the TCRdb table keeps only in-frame clones and is missing some. The table includes about 480,000 clones, 60% to 80% detected once. Sequenced material: PBMCs. Receptor source: a woman aged 40 to 50 in good health. Some clones in this sample may be carry-over from other donors' samples. Each CDR3 is given with its conserved first and last residue.

>TRBV7-8|TRBJ1-5
CASSLVGLGGNQPQHF
>TRBV9|TRBJ2-3
CASSVDDGSSTDTQYF
>TRBV6-6|TRBJ1-2
CASIFEWGDGYTF
>TRBV5-1|TRBJ2-1
CASSQGDSHNEQFF
>TRBV7-9|TRBJ1-2
CASSFTNYGYTF
>TRBV7-2|TRBJ2-7
CASSLGHLISSYEQYF
>TRBV11-2|TRBJ1-2
CASSSPRTEF
>TRBV9|TRBJ2-5
CASSVGAEETQYF
>TRBV2|TRBJ1-1
CASTRDSGTEAFF
>TRBV18|TRBJ2-7
CASSPGTGTYEQYF
>TRBV19|TRBJ1-5
CASRDRGDNQPQHF
>TRBV27|TRBJ2-2
CASSRLAAGELFF
>TRBV5-1|TRBJ2-1
CASSLGILVRDTAYNEQFF
>TRBV7-8|TRBJ2-7
CASSLSRYPPYEQYF
>TRBV7-8|TRBJ2-2
CASSPGLAGGIDTGELFF
>TRBV6-6|TRBJ2-1
CASSRGGRTSHPEQFF
>TRBV30|TRBJ1-5
CAWSDRAGQPQHF
>TRBV29-1|.
CSATRDIGIFEQYF
>TRBV7-9|TRBJ1-2
CASSQDGGYTF
>TRBV7-9|TRBJ2-7
CASSNDRDSYEQYF
>TRBV30|TRBJ1-5
CAWSSGNQPQHF
>TRBV5-1|TRBJ2-3
CASLRGGSTDTQYF